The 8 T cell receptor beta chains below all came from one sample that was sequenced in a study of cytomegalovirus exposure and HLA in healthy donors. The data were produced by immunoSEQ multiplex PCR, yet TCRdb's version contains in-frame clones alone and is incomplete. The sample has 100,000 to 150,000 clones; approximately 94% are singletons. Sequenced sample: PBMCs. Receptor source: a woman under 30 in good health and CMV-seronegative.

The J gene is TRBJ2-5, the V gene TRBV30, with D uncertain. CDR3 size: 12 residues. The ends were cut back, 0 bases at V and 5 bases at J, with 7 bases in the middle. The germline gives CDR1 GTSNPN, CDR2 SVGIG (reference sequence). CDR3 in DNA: TGTGCCTGGAGTGTAATCCGGGAGACCCAGTACTTC. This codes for CAWSVIRETQYF.

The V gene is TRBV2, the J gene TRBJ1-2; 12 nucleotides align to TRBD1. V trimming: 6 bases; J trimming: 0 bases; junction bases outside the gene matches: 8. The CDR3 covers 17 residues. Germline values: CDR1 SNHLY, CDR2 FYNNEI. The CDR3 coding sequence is TGTGCCAGCAGGGGGCCGGGACAGGGGGCCTCTAACTATGGCTACACCTTC. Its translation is CASRGPGQGASNYGYTF.

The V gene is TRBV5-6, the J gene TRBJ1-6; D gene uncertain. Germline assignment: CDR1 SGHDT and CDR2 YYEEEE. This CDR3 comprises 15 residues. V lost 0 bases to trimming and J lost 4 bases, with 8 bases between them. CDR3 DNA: TGTGCCAGCAGCTTGGTGGGAGGTTATAATTCACCCCTCCACTTT. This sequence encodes CASSLVGGYNSPLHF.

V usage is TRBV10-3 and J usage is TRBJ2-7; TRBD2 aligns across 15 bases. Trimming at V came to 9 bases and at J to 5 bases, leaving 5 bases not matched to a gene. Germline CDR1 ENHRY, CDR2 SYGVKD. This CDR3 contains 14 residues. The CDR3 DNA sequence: TGTGCCATTGGACTAGCGGGAGGGACAGACGAGCAGTACTTC. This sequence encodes CAIGLAGGTDEQYF.

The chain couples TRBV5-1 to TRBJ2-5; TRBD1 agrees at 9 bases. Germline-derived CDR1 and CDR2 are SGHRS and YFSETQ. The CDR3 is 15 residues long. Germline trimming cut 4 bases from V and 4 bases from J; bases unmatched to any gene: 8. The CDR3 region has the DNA TGCGCCAGCAGCGTCAACAGGGGGCCGGTAGAGACCCAGTACTTC. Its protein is CASSVNRGPVETQYF. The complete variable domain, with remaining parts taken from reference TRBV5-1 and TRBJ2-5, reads KAGVTQTPRYLIKTRGQQVTLSCSPISGHRSVSWYQQTPGQGLQFLFEYFSETQRNKGNFPGRFSGRQFSNSRSEMNVSTLELGDSALYLCASSVNRGPVETQYFGPGTRLLVL.

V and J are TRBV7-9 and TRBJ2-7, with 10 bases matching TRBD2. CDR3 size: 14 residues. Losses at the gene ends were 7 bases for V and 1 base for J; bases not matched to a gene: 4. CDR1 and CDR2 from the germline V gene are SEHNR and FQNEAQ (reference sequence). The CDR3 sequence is CASNKLAGSYEQYF. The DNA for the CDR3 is TGTGCCAGCAACAAACTAGCGGGGTCCTACGAGCAGTACTTC.

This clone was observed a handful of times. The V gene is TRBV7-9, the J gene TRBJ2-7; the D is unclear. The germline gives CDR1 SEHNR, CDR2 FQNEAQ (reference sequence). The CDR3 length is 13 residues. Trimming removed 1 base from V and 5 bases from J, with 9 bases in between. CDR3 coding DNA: TGTGCCAGCAGCTTAGTCACAGCCGACGAGCAGTACTTC. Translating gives CASSLVTADEQYF.

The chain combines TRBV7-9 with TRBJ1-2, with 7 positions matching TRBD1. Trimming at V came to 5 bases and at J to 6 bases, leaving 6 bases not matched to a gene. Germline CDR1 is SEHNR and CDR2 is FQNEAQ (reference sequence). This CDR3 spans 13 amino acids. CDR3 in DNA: TGTGCCAGCAGCCCACAGGGGCACGATGGCTACACCTTC. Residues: CASSPQGHDGYTF.